This entry lists 7 T cell receptor beta chains sequenced from one sample in a study of liver allograft versus peripheral blood T cells (TCRdb year 2020). With respect to the entire study: The study compared the T cell receptor repertoires present in transplanted livers with the repertoires present in the peripheral blood of liver transplant recipients.

Sequenced using an Illumina MiSeq. TCRdb trimmed public reads at Q25 via fastp, called clones via MiXCR and kept in-frame beta chains. Rows with a matching CDR3 protein are joined into one entry that keeps the most common DNA and genes. This sample comprises about 10,000 distinct CDR3 sequences, about 20% of them detected only once. Together, the top ten hold 1.5% to 2% of the sample. The origin of the receptors is a human patient who had a liver transplant. Because of the transplant, the T cells may be the graft donor's rather than the patient's own.

The chain links TRBV6-1 to TRBJ1-5; the D is unclear. The CDR3 totals 16 residues. The germline V gene encodes CDR1 MNHNS and CDR2 SASEGT. The ends were cut back, 5 bases at V and 3 bases at J, with 17 bases in the middle. The CDR3 is CASSPGRAPNNQPQHF. As DNA, the CDR3 is TGTGCCAGCAGTCCGGGCCGGGCCCCTAACAATCAGCCCCAGCATTTT.

The chain is built from TRBV20-1 and TRBJ2-1; 15 nucleotides line up with TRBD2. The germline V gene encodes CDR1 DFQATT and CDR2 SNEGSKA (reference sequence). Trimming at V came to 0 bases and at J to 9 bases, leaving 3 bases not matched to a gene. The CDR3 contains 15 residues. The CDR3: CSARDRTSGRVEQFF. CDR3 DNA: TGCAGTGCTAGAGATCGGACTAGCGGGAGGGTTGAGCAGTTCTTC.

This clonotype was seen only a few times. The chain employs TRBV24-1 and TRBJ1-4; 9 bases line up with TRBD1. CDR3 size: 16 residues. V was clipped by 4 bases and J by 0 bases; unmatched bases: 2. CDR1 is KGHDR, CDR2 SFDVKD, per germline. The CDR3 protein is CATSEGTGSTNEKLFF. DNA for the CDR3: TGTGCCACCAGTGAGGGGACAGGGTCAACTAATGAAAAACTGTTTTTT.

This clonotype ranks as medium-sized. The DNA of the CDR3 is TGTGCCATCAGTCAGGGCAGGGGTGAAACCGGGGAGCTGTTTTTT. It yields the protein CAISQGRGETGELFF. The chain links TRBV10-3 to TRBJ2-2, with a tentative D call TRBD1 (6 bases). V lost 5 bases and J 5 bases, leaving 15 bases between the germline ends. In germline, CDR1 is ENHRY, CDR2 SYGVKD. This CDR3 contains 15 residues.

This clonotype showed up just a few times. The rearrangement uses TRBV6-1 and TRBJ2-7; no firm D call. The CDR3 has 14 residues. Germline V lookup: CDR1 MNHNS, CDR2 SASEGT. Trimming cost V 4 bases and J 0 bases, with 10 bases left between them. The DNA of the CDR3 is TGTGCCAGCAGTGTTCACTTCGACTCCTACGAGCAGTACTTC. Translating gives CASSVHFDSYEQYF.

Within the sample, this clonotype is medium-sized. The V call is TRBV29-1, the J call TRBJ1-2; D not certain. The CDR3 covers 12 residues. Trimming shortened V by 2 bases and J by 1 base, and 5 bases separated the two germline ends. CDR1 and CDR2 from the germline V gene are SQVTM and ANQGSEA. CDR3 sequence reads: CSVERDNYGYTF. In DNA form, the CDR3 reads TGCAGCGTTGAACGGGATAACTATGGCTACACCTTC.

In this sample, this clonotype is medium-sized. The V gene is TRBV29-1, the J gene TRBJ2-2; possibly TRBD2 for D (5 bases). V dropped 4 bases and J dropped 0 bases, with 9 bases sitting between them. Germline V gene sequence: CDR1 SQVTM, CDR2 ANQGSEA. CDR3 length equals 14 residues. In nucleotides, the CDR3 is TGCAGCGTTGGATGGACTGCGAACACCGGGGAGCTGTTTTTT. Translated, it gives CSVGWTANTGELFF.